One and the same sample provided the 31 T cell receptor beta chains below, sequenced in a study of cytomegalovirus exposure and HLA in healthy donors. This PCR relied on a set of 60 Vbeta primers and 13 Jbeta primers. Here immunoSEQ multiplex PCR was the method, and the copy in TCRdb shows in-frame clones only, minus some. The sample has about 220,000 clones, roughly 87% seen once. The sample consisted of PBMCs. The source is a woman aged 40 to 50 in good health and CMV-seropositive.

This chain joins TRBV27 and TRBJ1-4; D not certain. CDR3 size: 13 residues. Trimming took off 8 bases at V and 8 bases at J, with 15 bases between the two ends. Germline CDR1 reads MNHEY; CDR2 reads SMNVEV (reference sequence). CDR3 loop: CASLSGTGEKLFF. The CDR3 DNA reads as TGTGCCAGCCTATCGGGCACGGGGGAAAAACTGTTTTTT.

The rearrangement links TRBV7-2 to TRBJ2-7, with 10 bases matching TRBD1. V shed 1 base and J 4 bases; nucleotides not matched to a gene: 10. This CDR3 contains 17 residues. The V gene's germline CDR1 is SGHTA and CDR2 FQGNSA. The CDR3 reads CASSLDGGTGVRYEQYF. The CDR3 DNA reads as TGTGCCAGCAGCTTAGATGGAGGGACAGGGGTTAGGTACGAGCAGTACTTC. Complete variable domain (other parts from reference TRBV7-2 and TRBJ2-7): GAGVSQSPSNKVTEKGKDVELRCDPISGHTALYWYRQSLGQGLEFLIYFQGNSAPDKSGLPSDRFSAERTGGSVSTLTIQRTQQEDSAVYLCASSLDGGTGVRYEQYFGPGTRLTVT.

This chain connects TRBV7-9 to TRBJ2-2, with 8 bases that match TRBD2. CDR1 SEHNR and CDR2 FQNEAQ come from the germline V gene (reference sequence). The CDR3 consists of 15 residues. V trimming: 8 bases; J trimming: 4 bases; junction bases outside the gene matches: 9. CDR3 sequence: CASSAGTRVTGELFF. CDR3 DNA sequence: TGTGCCAGCTCCGCCGGGACTAGGGTCACCGGGGAGCTGTTTTTT.

The chain couples TRBV10-3 to TRBJ1-1, with TRBD1 matching 7 bases. This CDR3 is 16 amino acids long. Losses at the gene ends were 0 bases for V and 1 base for J; bases not matched to a gene: 5. Germline V gives CDR1 ENHRY, CDR2 SYGVKD. In DNA form, the CDR3 reads TGTGCCATCAGTGAGTCGAGGGGGGACAGGAACACTGAAGCTTTCTTT. It codes for CAISESRGDRNTEAFF.

The chain carries TRBV19 and TRBJ1-5; TRBD1 matches 8 bases. Germline V CDR1 and CDR2: LNHDA, SQIVND (reference sequence). The CDR3 has 16 residues. Trimming cost V 4 bases and J 2 bases; bases outside gene matches: 7. This chain's CDR3 is CASSSRGPGGNQPQHF. The CDR3 nucleotides are TGTGCCAGTAGTAGCAGGGGGCCGGGTGGCAATCAGCCCCAGCATTTT.

DNA of the CDR3: TGCAGCGTTGAAGCCGGACTAGCTAACTATGGCTACACCTTC. Its protein is CSVEAGLANYGYTF. This chain uses TRBV29-1 with TRBJ1-2; D unresolved. Germline values: CDR1 SQVTM, CDR2 ANQGSEA. The CDR3 consists of 14 residues. V dropped 1 base and J dropped 0 bases, with 9 bases sitting between them.

J is TRBJ2-7 and V is TRBV5-1, with D perhaps matching TRBD1 (5 bases). This CDR3 is built from 14 residues. Germline CDR1 and CDR2: SGHRS and YFSETQ. Trimming stripped 0 bases from V and 3 bases from J, with 10 bases between. The CDR3 region is CASSLDQGYYEQYF. CDR3 in DNA: TGCGCCAGCAGCTTGGATCAGGGATACTACGAGCAGTACTTC.

The rearrangement links TRBV11-2 to TRBJ2-7, with 8 bases identical to TRBD2. The CDR3 is 15 residues long. Per germline, CDR1 SGHAT and CDR2 FQNNGV. V gave up 0 bases and J gave up 0 bases; unmatched junction bases: 1. The CDR3 DNA sequence: TGTGCCAGCAGCTTAGAAGCGGGGGTCTCCTACGAGCAGTACTTC. Translating it yields CASSLEAGVSYEQYF.

The chain carries TRBV19 and TRBJ1-3; no firm D call. V dropped 0 bases and J dropped 2 bases, with 8 bases sitting between them. The CDR3 runs to 15 residues. Germline lookup yields CDR1 LNHDA and CDR2 SQIVND (reference sequence). The CDR3 reads CASSIDGWPGNTIYF. In nucleotides, the CDR3 is TGTGCCAGTAGTATAGACGGGTGGCCTGGAAACACCATATATTTT.

The chain combines TRBV6-1 with TRBJ2-3, with 14 positions matching TRBD2. Germline trimming cut 4 bases from V and 3 bases from J; bases unmatched to any gene: 9. The germline CDR1 and CDR2 sequences are MNHNS and SASEGT. This CDR3 has 18 amino acids. CDR3 residues: CASSARPGTSGSTDTQYF. CDR3 coding DNA: TGTGCCAGCAGTGCCCGTCCCGGGACTAGCGGGAGTACAGATACGCAGTATTTT.

The V call is TRBV27, the J call TRBJ2-7, with 9 bases that match TRBD2. Germline values: CDR1 MNHEY, CDR2 SMNVEV (reference sequence). The CDR3 totals 14 residues. V lost 10 bases to trimming and J lost 2 bases; unmatched junction nucleotides: 9. The CDR3 sequence: CATLSGGNAYEQYF. The CDR3 nucleotides read TGTGCCACCCTAAGCGGGGGGAATGCCTACGAGCAGTACTTC.

The gene calls are TRBV19 and TRBJ1-2; 9 bases match TRBD1. V lost 10 bases, J lost 4 bases, and 10 bases stayed unmatched. The CDR3 is 14 residues long. Germline CDR1 and CDR2: LNHDA and SQIVND (reference sequence). CDR3 nucleotides: TGTGCCACCCCCGGACAGGGGAGAAGCTATGGCTACACCTTC. This gives the protein CATPGQGRSYGYTF.

This sequence joins TRBV5-6 and TRBJ1-1; 7 positions agree with TRBD1. The CDR3 extends over 14 amino acids. V shed 1 base and J 4 bases; nucleotides not matched to a gene: 4. Germline loops: CDR1 SGHDT, CDR2 YYEEEE. The CDR3 region is CASSLRGPGTEAFF. The CDR3, as DNA: TGTGCCAGCAGCTTGAGGGGGCCGGGCACTGAAGCTTTCTTT.

In its sample, this clone was seen a few times. This chain joins TRBV5-4 and TRBJ1-2, with D possibly being TRBD1 (5 bases). From germline, CDR1 is SGHNT and CDR2 YYREEE (reference sequence). The CDR3 contains 13 residues. Between the trimmed V and J ends, which lost 1 base and 8 bases, there was a span of 12 bases. The CDR3 coding sequence is TGTGCCAGCAGCTTGAACAGGCCTGGAGGCTACACCTTC. Protein sequence: CASSLNRPGGYTF.

The chain combines TRBV19 with TRBJ2-4, with TRBD2 as a possible D gene (5 bases). This CDR3 contains 16 residues. CDR1 and CDR2 (germline): LNHDA, SQIVND (reference sequence). V dropped 7 bases and J dropped 1 base, with 17 bases sitting between them. The CDR3 sequence: CASTTRTFGAKNIQYF. CDR3 in DNA: TGTGCCAGTACCACGAGGACTTTTGGGGCCAAAAACATTCAGTACTTC.

The chain has TRBV10-2 and TRBJ2-7; 9 bases align to TRBD1. The CDR3 has 15 residues. Per germline, CDR1 WSHSY and CDR2 SAAADI. Unmatched junction bases numbered 5, after V lost 3 bases and J lost 2 bases. The DNA for the CDR3 is TGCGCCAGCAGTGATACAGGGGGCGAAACCTACGAGCAGTACTTC. Translating gives CASSDTGGETYEQYF.

V usage is TRBV2 and J usage is TRBJ1-5, with TRBD1 identical over 12 bases. CDR3 size: 15 residues. Germline CDR1 is SNHLY and CDR2 is FYNNEI. Unmatched junction bases numbered 5, after V lost 5 bases and J lost 6 bases. CDR3 protein: CASSRDRGQTQPQHF. The CDR3 DNA reads TGTGCCAGCAGTCGGGACAGGGGGCAGACTCAGCCCCAGCATTTT.

V gene TRBV11-2 combines with J gene TRBJ2-3; D possibly corresponds to TRBD2 (6 bases). The CDR3 length is 15 residues. Deletions cut 0 bases from V and 2 bases from J, with 9 bases between. Germline CDR1 is SGHAT and CDR2 is FQNNGV. The CDR3 is CASSLDAGPTDTQYF. CDR3 in DNA: TGTGCCAGCAGCTTAGATGCGGGGCCCACAGATACGCAGTATTTT.

The chain uses TRBV19 and TRBJ2-7; 7 nucleotides match TRBD1. The J segment lost 2 bases and the V segment lost 5 bases, leaving 9 bases of the junction unmatched. Germline CDR1 reads LNHDA; CDR2 reads SQIVND (reference sequence). The CDR3 spans 15 residues. The CDR3 spells CASSPLGQNTYEQYF. In nucleotides, the CDR3 is TGTGCCAGTAGTCCCTTGGGACAGAACACCTACGAGCAGTACTTC. Supplemented by reference TRBV19 and TRBJ2-7, the full variable domain reads DGGITQSPKYLFRKEGQNVTLSCEQNLNHDAMYWYRQDPGQGLRLIYYSQIVNDFQKGDIAEGYSVSREKKESFPLTVTSAQKNPTAFYLCASSPLGQNTYEQYFGPGTRLTVT.

The chain has TRBV5-1 and TRBJ2-2; 8 bases map to TRBD1. The junction had 15 bases not matched to a gene; V was cut back by 1 base and J by 7 bases. Looked up from germline, CDR1 is SGHRS and CDR2 is YFSETQ. The CDR3 is 18 residues long. The CDR3 DNA is TGCGCCAGCAGCTTGAAATTCGCAGGACAGGGAGCGGACGGGGAGCTGTTTTTT. Translating it yields CASSLKFAGQGADGELFF.

The V call is TRBV5-1, the J call TRBJ2-2, with 9 bases identical to TRBD1. This CDR3 spans 15 amino acids. Germline V gene lookup returns CDR1 SGHRS and CDR2 YFSETQ. The junction had 7 bases not matched to a gene; V was cut back by 4 bases and J by 6 bases. CDR3: CASSPDRGAAGELFF. The DNA for the CDR3 is TGCGCCAGCAGCCCGGACAGGGGTGCGGCCGGGGAGCTGTTTTTT.

The chain uses TRBV21-1 and TRBJ2-7; the table's D call TRBD1 went unverified against the DNA. TRBV21-1 is termed a pseudogene. The CDR3 totals 18 residues. This CDR3 is CASSKPRKGAKRKVEQYF. The CDR3, as DNA: TGTGCCAGCAGCAAACCTCGGAAGGGGGCGAAGCGTAAGGTCGAGCAGTACTTC.

V usage is TRBV7-3 and J usage is TRBJ2-5; 11 bases match TRBD2. The germline V gene has CDR1 SGHTA and CDR2 FQGTGA. CDR3 length: 19 residues. J was trimmed by 6 bases and V by 3 bases; bases with no gene match: 18. The CDR3 bases are TGTGCCAGCAGCTTTACTACCTCAATAACTAGCGGGAGAGGAAAGACCCAGTACTTC. Its protein product is CASSFTTSITSGRGKTQYF. Together with reference TRBV7-3 and TRBJ2-5, the CDR3 gives the full variable domain: GAGVSQTPSNKVTEKGKYVELRCDPISGHTALYWYRQSLGQGPEFLIYFQGTGAADDSGLPNDRFFAVRPEGSVSTLKIQRTERGDSAVYLCASSFTTSITSGRGKTQYFGPGTRLLVL.

This rearrangement joins TRBV2 to TRBJ2-5, with TRBD2 identical over 9 bases. Germline CDR1 is SNHLY and CDR2 is FYNNEI. V trimming: 7 bases; J trimming: 4 bases; junction bases outside the gene matches: 7. The CDR3 has 14 amino acids. CDR3 nucleotide sequence: TGTGCCAGCAACCCGGGACTAGCCGGAGAGACCCAGTACTTC. It translates to CASNPGLAGETQYF.

This clone was counted a few times. The chain couples TRBV9 to TRBJ1-3; TRBD1 might be the D (5 bases). This CDR3 is 17 amino acids long. Germline assignment: CDR1 SGDLS and CDR2 YYNGEE. The germline V and J ends were trimmed by 4 bases and 3 bases, with 20 bases remaining between them. The chain's CDR3 is CASSTGGGTGIGNTIYF. CDR3 sequence (DNA): TGTGCCAGCAGCACTGGGGGAGGAACTGGGATTGGAAACACCATATATTTT.

This CDR3 is CASSIAGRNAYGYTF. As DNA, the CDR3 is TGTGCCAGTAGTATCGCAGGGCGAAATGCTTATGGCTACACCTTC. The chain joins TRBV19 to TRBJ1-2, with a possible D match to TRBD1 (5 bases). The length of the CDR3 is 15 residues. Between the trimmed V and J ends, which lost 3 bases and 5 bases, there was a span of 16 bases. CDR1 and CDR2 (germline): LNHDA, SQIVND (reference sequence).

This clone occurred once. This chain links TRBV28 with TRBJ1-1; D call uncertain. The CDR3 runs to 13 residues. Trimming took off 9 bases at V and 6 bases at J, with 17 bases between the two ends. The germline V gene encodes CDR1 MDHEN and CDR2 SYDVKM. The CDR3 nucleotides are TGTGCCAGTCTTGACGGGATAATTGCTGAAGCTTTCTTT. This encodes CASLDGIIAEAFF.

The chain recombines TRBV19 with TRBJ1-4, with a possible D match to TRBD1 (5 bases). The CDR3 contains 15 residues. Per the germline V gene, CDR1 is LNHDA and CDR2 is SQIVND (reference sequence). V lost 5 bases, J lost 0 bases, and 10 bases lay in between. CDR3 DNA: TGTGCCAGTAGTCTTGACAGAGCAACTAATGAAAAACTGTTTTTT. This translates into CASSLDRATNEKLFF.

The chain joins TRBV5-4 to TRBJ2-3; D remains unclear. The ends were cut back, 6 bases at V and 0 bases at J, with 8 bases in the middle. This CDR3 has 13 amino acids. Per the germline V gene, CDR1 is SGHNT and CDR2 is YYREEE (reference sequence). CDR3 in DNA: TGTGCCAGCAAGCCCTCTAGCACAGATACGCAGTATTTT. It encodes CASKPSSTDTQYF.

The chain links TRBV7-2 to TRBJ1-5; the D gene is possibly TRBD1 (5 bases). Germline values: CDR1 SGHTA, CDR2 FQGNSA. The V and J ends lost 5 bases and 4 bases respectively, with 15 bases between them. The CDR3 runs 15 residues. The DNA of the CDR3 is TGTGCCAGCAGCAAAAAGCCGGGGGAAAATCAGCCCCAGCATTTT. This translates into CASSKKPGENQPQHF.

CDR3 nucleotides: TGTGCCAGCAGCTTCCTGGACAGGGTTAATGAAAAACTGTTTTTT. This gives the protein CASSFLDRVNEKLFF. The chain links TRBV27 to TRBJ1-4, with 8 bases lining up with TRBD1. Germline lookup yields CDR1 MNHEY and CDR2 SMNVEV (reference sequence). V shed 6 bases, J shed 4 bases, and the junction held 7 bases outside the gene matches. The CDR3 totals 15 residues.